These T cell receptor beta chains were read from a single sample in a study of memory CD4+ T cells and cytomegalovirus serostatus. Sequencing used immunoSEQ multiplex PCR; TCRdb keeps in-frame clones, though not all of them. The table lists 40,000 to 55,000 clones, about 86% of them singletons, with less than 2.5% in the top ten. The sequenced sample consisted of memory CD4+ T cells from blood. The receptors were sampled from an adult in good health and CMV-seropositive. Both conserved end residues are part of each CDR3. A D gene is named only where the DNA matches it firmly. The size of a clone is reported for some rows only, either as once, few or many, or as a class for expanded clones.

size: NA
J: TRBJ2-7
V: TRBV5-6
D: TRBD1
CDR3: CASSSGQVYEQYF
DNA: TGTGCCAGCAGCTCAGGACAGGTCTACGAGCAGTACTTC

size: NA
J: TRBJ1-2
V: TRBV7-2
D: TRBD1
CDR3: CASSHQRRGPRGNYGYTF
DNA: TGTGCCAGCAGCCACCAAAGGAGGGGGCCGCGGGGTAACTATGGCTACACCTTC

size: NA
J: TRBJ1-5
V: TRBV7-2
D: NA
CDR3: CATSLGRGGQPQHF
DNA: TGTGCCACCTCTTTGGGCAGGGGCGGCCAGCCCCAGCATTTT

size: NA
J: TRBJ1-4
V: TRBV6-1
D: NA
CDR3: CASRPISGDGEKLFF
DNA: TGTGCCAGCAGACCCATATCAGGGGACGGCGAAAAACTGTTTTTT

size: NA
J: TRBJ1-1
V: TRBV5-1
D: NA
CDR3: CASTSEGQNTEAFF
DNA: TGCGCCAGCACCTCCGAGGGACAGAACACTGAAGCTTTCTTT

size: NA
J: TRBJ2-5
V: TRBV5-1
D: NA
CDR3: CASSLDPGEGETQYF
DNA: TGCGCCAGCAGCTTGGACCCGGGAGAAGGAGAGACCCAGTACTTC

size: once
J: TRBJ1-4
V: TRBV5-5
D: TRBD1
CDR3: CASSLHGAGTGEKLFF
DNA: TGTGCCAGCAGCTTGCATGGGGCGGGGACAGGTGAAAAACTGTTTTTT

size: NA
J: TRBJ1-3
V: TRBV28
D: NA
CDR3: CASSLVGQNTIYF
DNA: TGTGCCAGCAGTTTAGTGGGGCAGAACACCATATATTTT

size: NA
J: TRBJ2-5
V: TRBV25-1
D: TRBD2
CDR3: CASSEGGGANQETQYF
DNA: TGTGCCAGCAGTGAAGGCGGGGGGGCAAACCAAGAGACCCAGTACTTC

size: NA
J: TRBJ1-1
V: TRBV25-1
D: NA
CDR3: CASSPYRGRGTEAFF
DNA: TGTGCCAGCAGTCCCTATCGGGGACGGGGCACTGAAGCTTTCTTT

size: NA
J: TRBJ1-4
V: TRBV4-3
D: TRBD1
CDR3: CASSQGRQGVNEKLFF
DNA: TGCGCCAGCAGCCAAGGCCGACAGGGGGTTAATGAAAAACTGTTTTTT

size: NA
J: TRBJ2-5
V: TRBV28
D: NA
CDR3: CASSFNVEETQYF
DNA: TGTGCCAGCAGTTTCAATGTGGAAGAGACCCAGTACTTC

size: NA
J: TRBJ2-2
V: TRBV6-1
D: TRBD1
CDR3: CASSVSGGATGGELFF
DNA: TGTGCCAGCAGTGTGTCAGGGGGCGCAACGGGCGGGGAGCTGTTTTTT

size: NA
J: TRBJ2-2
V: TRBV7-8
D: NA
CDR3: CASSLAKTGELFF
DNA: TGTGCCAGCAGCTTAGCTAAGACCGGGGAGCTGTTTTTT

size: once
J: TRBJ2-7
V: TRBV6-5
D: NA
CDR3: CASTHPGQGGEQYF
DNA: TGTGCCAGCACCCACCCGGGGCAGGGGGGCGAGCAGTACTTC

size: NA
J: TRBJ2-1
V: TRBV14
D: NA
CDR3: CASSYRWGSLFF
DNA: TGTGCCAGCAGCTACCGATGGGGGAGCTTGTTCTTC

size: medium-sized
J: TRBJ2-7
V: TRBV7-2
D: TRBD1
CDR3: CASSETGQGFFEQYF
DNA: TGTGCCAGCAGCGAAACGGGACAGGGGTTCTTCGAGCAGTACTTC

size: NA
J: TRBJ1-6
V: TRBV7-9
D: TRBD1
CDR3: CASSLTGGSPLHF
DNA: TGTGCCAGCAGCTTAACAGGGGGTTCACCCCTCCACTTT

size: NA
J: TRBJ1-4
V: TRBV15
D: TRBD1
CDR3: CATSLAGGEKLFF
DNA: TGTGCCACCAGCCTCGCAGGGGGTGAAAAACTGTTTTTT

size: NA
J: TRBJ2-7
V: TRBV28
D: TRBD2
CDR3: CASRKLAVWNKYEQYF
DNA: TGTGCCAGCAGGAAACTAGCGGTTTGGAATAAGTACGAGCAGTACTTC

size: NA
J: TRBJ1-1
V: TRBV10-3
D: TRBD1
CDR3: CAISESGQGATEAFF
DNA: TGTGCCATCAGTGAAAGCGGGCAGGGGGCGACTGAAGCTTTCTTT

size: NA
J: TRBJ2-3
V: TRBV6-5
D: NA
CDR3: CASSGTRTDTQYF
DNA: TGTGCCAGCAGCGGGACTCGCACAGATACGCAGTATTTT

size: once
J: TRBJ1-5
V: TRBV12-5
D: NA
CDR3: CASGPNVDQPQHF
DNA: TGTGCTAGTGGTCCCAATGTGGATCAGCCCCAGCATTTT

size: NA
J: TRBJ1-2
V: TRBV29-1
D: NA
CDR3: CSVEGGGGGYTF
DNA: TGCAGCGTTGAAGGAGGCGGGGGAGGCTACACCTTC

size: NA
J: TRBJ2-1
V: TRBV28
D: TRBD2
CDR3: CASSWAAGGEQFF
DNA: TGTGCCAGCAGTTGGGCAGCGGGAGGGGAGCAGTTCTTC

size: NA
J: TRBJ2-3
V: TRBV7-2
D: NA
CDR3: CASSRQAPDTQYF
DNA: TGTGCCAGCAGCAGACAGGCCCCAGATACGCAGTATTTT

size: NA
J: TRBJ1-5
V: TRBV7-2
D: TRBD1
CDR3: CASSFQGAGNQPQHF
DNA: TGTGCCAGCAGCTTCCAGGGGGCGGGCAATCAGCCCCAGCATTTT

size: few
J: TRBJ1-2
V: TRBV4-2
D: NA
CDR3: CASSQDFVQGGGYTF
DNA: TGTGCCAGCAGCCAAGATTTTGTACAGGGAGGGGGCTACACCTTC

size: once
J: TRBJ2-7
V: TRBV4-1
D: NA
CDR3: CASSQVPRSYEQYF
DNA: TGCGCCAGCAGCCAAGTCCCTAGATCCTACGAGCAGTACTTC

size: NA
J: TRBJ1-1
V: TRBV2
D: NA
CDR3: CASSDPGVGAFF
DNA: TGTGCCAGCAGTGACCCAGGGGTCGGGGCTTTCTTT

size: NA
J: TRBJ2-7
V: TRBV2
D: TRBD1
CDR3: CASSRDRGSYEQYF
DNA: TGTGCCAGCAGCCGGGACAGGGGATCCTACGAGCAGTACTTC

size: NA
J: TRBJ2-7
V: TRBV7-9
D: NA
CDR3: CASSLASGPGEQYF
DNA: TGTGCCAGCAGCTTAGCGTCAGGGCCCGGGGAGCAGTACTTC